This T cell receptor beta chain was captured by sequencing in a study of OX40 agonist ivuxolimab in advanced cancers. Study as a whole: Partial responses were achieved by three patients: one hepatocellular carcinoma, two cutaneous melanoma.

Note on this clone: Its antigen is unidentified.

Overall study findings and caveats: Both CD4+ and CD8+ T cell populations in blood had undergone clonal expansion by week 6 at 0.1 to 3.0 mg/kg. Expanded clones tended on average to be more numerous among CD8+ T cells than CD4+.

Profiled with immunoSEQ multiplex PCR; TCRdb holds only in-frame clones, not every one. The sample contains 60,000 to 90,000 clones, roughly 90% of which appear only once. The CDR3 extends over 15 amino acids. The V and J ends lost 3 bases and 6 bases respectively, with 14 bases between them. In germline, CDR1 is LNHDA, CDR2 SQIVND (reference sequence). The V call is TRBV19, the J call TRBJ2-2; either TRBD1 or TRBD2 may fit D (5 bases each). The TCR was taken from an adult with an advanced solid tumor such as melanoma, head and neck, liver or kidney cancer. The material sequenced was CD4+ or CD8+ T cells sorted from blood, taken in a trial of the OX40 agonist ivuxolimab. CDR3 DNA: TGTGCCAGTAGTATTCCGGGATTGGGGGCCGGGGAGCTGTTTTTT. Protein: CASSIPGLGAGELFF. The full variable domain, completed using reference TRBV19 and TRBJ2-2, is DGGITQSPKYLFRKEGQNVTLSCEQNLNHDAMYWYRQDPGQGLRLIYYSQIVNDFQKGDIAEGYSVSREKKESFPLTVTSAQKNPTAFYLCASSIPGLGAGELFFGEGSRLTVL.